This is a list of T cell receptor beta chains from one sample in a study of T cells in Graves' hyperthyroidism and ophthalmopathy. TCRdb reanalysed the multiplex PCR reads using MiXCR and keeps one entry per CDR3 protein. The sample shows roughly 300,000 distinct CDR3 sequences, around a sixth of them seen only once. The sequenced material came from blood. The receptors come from a woman in her fifties or sixties with Graves' hyperthyroidism. CDR3s include the opening cysteine and the closing phenylalanine or tryptophan. A D gene is named only where the DNA matches it firmly. Expanded clones are given a class, and other clones once, few, many or no size at all.

V,D,size,J,DNA,CDR3
TRBV7-9,TRBD1,few,TRBJ2-2,TGTGCCAGCAGACCCGACAGGGTACCCGGGGAGCTGTTTTTT,CASRPDRVPGELFF
TRBV2,.,many,TRBJ1-5,TGTGCCAGCAGTGAAGAGCAGGACCTGGAGCCCCAGCATTTT,CASSEEQDLEPQHF
TRBV12-3/TRBV12-4,TRBD2,many,TRBJ2-5,TGTGCCAGCAGTTTATGGACTAGCGGCCGAAGGGCCCAGTACTTC,CASSLWTSGRRAQYF
TRBV5-1,.,many,TRBJ1-2,TGCGCCAGCAGCTTGAGCGCGGGATTAATGGAGAACTATGGCTACACCTTC,CASSLSAGLMENYGYTF
TRBV7-2,TRBD1,few,TRBJ1-2,TGTGCCAGCAGCTTCGACAGGGGGCAAAGGGGTGGCTACACCTTC,CASSFDRGQRGGYTF
TRBV6-6,.,many,TRBJ2-2,TGTGCCAGCAGTTACTTGGCAGGGAGGACCGGGGAGCTGTTTTTT,CASSYLAGRTGELFF
TRBV6-1,.,many,TRBJ1-6,TGTGCCAGCAGTGAATTGGGACCAACTTCACCCCTCCACTTT,CASSELGPTSPLHF
TRBV7-8,TRBD2,few,TRBJ2-5,TGTGCCAGCAGCCCCCGGACTAGCTTGGAGACCCAGTACTTC,CASSPRTSLETQYF
TRBV2,.,.,TRBJ2-1,TGTGCCAGCAGTTCTGGACAGTATTCCTACAATGAGCAGTTCTTC,CASSSGQYSYNEQFF
TRBV12-3/TRBV12-4,TRBD1,few,TRBJ2-3,TGTGCCAGCAGCAGTGGACAGGGGGTCGAAGATACGCAGTATTTT,CASSSGQGVEDTQYF
TRBV2,.,few,TRBJ1-5,TGTGCCAGCAGTGTGGGAGGGGGTCATAGCAATCAGCCCCAGCATTTT,CASSVGGGHSNQPQHF
TRBV5-1,TRBD1,.,TRBJ1-1,TGCGCCAGCAGCGAACAAGCAGGGGGTCTGGGCACTGAAGCTTTCTTT,CASSEQAGGLGTEAFF
TRBV6-2/TRBV6-3,TRBD1,many,TRBJ1-2,TGTGCCAGCAGAGCCGGACAGGGGGCGGACTATGGCTACACCTTC,CASRAGQGADYGYTF
TRBV2,.,many,TRBJ1-5,TGTGCCAGCAGTTCGACTGATCAGCCCCAGCATTTT,CASSSTDQPQHF
TRBV7-2,.,few,TRBJ1-3,TGTGCCAGCAGCTTAGGAGTTAACCCTGGAAACACCATATATTTT,CASSLGVNPGNTIYF
TRBV7-8,.,many,TRBJ1-1,TGTGCCAGCAGCTTAGTAATTGGGAACACTGAAGCTTTCTTT,CASSLVIGNTEAFF
TRBV24-1,TRBD2,many,TRBJ2-7,TGTGCCACCAGTGTCGGCGGGAGTTCCTACGAGCAGTACTTC,CATSVGGSSYEQYF
TRBV5-1,.,many,TRBJ2-7,TGCGCCAGCAGCTTGAACCCAGGGTCATACGAGCAGTACTTC,CASSLNPGSYEQYF
TRBV12-3/TRBV12-4,.,.,TRBJ1-1,TGTGCCAGCAGTTTAGGTTATCGGACTGAAGCTTTCTTT,CASSLGYRTEAFF
TRBV9,.,few,TRBJ2-5,TGTGCCAGCAGCATCCAGCCCCAAGAGACCCAGTACTTC,CASSIQPQETQYF
TRBV5-1,.,.,TRBJ2-2,TGCGCCAGCAGCTGGGAACCTGAACGGGGCCGTACCGGGGAGCTGTTTTTT,CASSWEPERGRTGELFF
TRBV7-9,.,.,TRBJ2-2,TGTGCCAGCATCCTAAGCCGGAACACCGGGGAGCTGTTTTTT,CASILSRNTGELFF
TRBV29-1,.,.,TRBJ1-1,TGCAGCGTTGAAGATATAACGGGTGAAGCTTTCTTT,CSVEDITGEAFF
TRBV15,.,few,TRBJ2-3,TGTGCCACCAGCAGTCAGGGGTCCACAGATACGCAGTATTTT,CATSSQGSTDTQYF
TRBV19,.,few,TRBJ1-1,TGTGCCAGTAGTATAGGATACACTGAAGCTTTCTTT,CASSIGYTEAFF
TRBV2,.,many,TRBJ2-3,TGTGCCAGCCTGGGAATAAGCACAGATACGCAGTATTTT,CASLGISTDTQYF
TRBV14,TRBD1,few,TRBJ2-1,TGTGCCAGCAGCCCACCGGGACAGGGTAAGAATGAGCAGTTCTTC,CASSPPGQGKNEQFF
TRBV10-3,.,once,TRBJ1-3,TGTGCCATCAGTGATGAACAAGGTGGAAACACCATATATTTT,CAISDEQGGNTIYF
TRBV7-3,.,.,TRBJ1-2,TGTGCCAGCAGTGAACAGGGCCGCACCTATGGCTACACCTTC,CASSEQGRTYGYTF
TRBV4-1,.,.,TRBJ2-3,TGCGCCAGCAGACGCGCAGATACGCAGTATTTT,CASRRADTQYF
TRBV6-1,TRBD1,.,TRBJ1-2,TGTGCCAGCAAGACCGGACAGGAAGACTATGGCTACACCTTC,CASKTGQEDYGYTF
TRBV3-1,.,many,TRBJ1-2,TGTGCCAGCAGCCAAGTCGACAGTACAGAGGAGGGTGGCTACACCTTC,CASSQVDSTEEGGYTF
TRBV15,.,.,TRBJ2-5,TGTGCCACCAGCGGGAACCAAGAGACCCAGTACTTC,CATSGNQETQYF
TRBV6-5,.,few,TRBJ2-1,TGTGCCAGCATTAGGGCTAGCCGGAGCTCCTACAATGAGCAGTTCTTC,CASIRASRSSYNEQFF
TRBV6-5,TRBD2,few,TRBJ2-7,TGTGCCAACAGTTACACTCGGGGGGGGGACGAGCAGTACTTC,CANSYTRGGDEQYF
TRBV12-3/TRBV12-4,TRBD2,few,TRBJ2-1,TGTGCCAGCAGCCGCGGGGGACCGGACAATGAGCAGTTCTTC,CASSRGGPDNEQFF
TRBV11-2,.,few,TRBJ1-6,TGTGCCAGCAGCTTATTCGTGACAAGCTCCTATAATTCACCCCTCCACTTT,CASSLFVTSSYNSPLHF
TRBV27,.,few,TRBJ2-5,TGTGCCAGCAGTTTATCTCAAGGTGGAGAGACCCAGTACTTC,CASSLSQGGETQYF
TRBV5-1,TRBD1,many,TRBJ2-1,TGTGCCAGCAGTCTTGGGACAGGCTCCTACAATGAGCAGTTCTTC,CASSLGTGSYNEQFF
TRBV10-1,.,.,TRBJ2-7,TGCGCCCCCCTTTCCGAGCAGTACTTC,CAPLSEQYF
TRBV28,.,few,TRBJ1-4,TGTGCCAGCACCCCTCCGGAGGCGGGCCGAAAAGATGAAAAACTGTTTTTT,CASTPPEAGRKDEKLFF
TRBV28,TRBD2,many,TRBJ2-7,TGTGCCAGCAGTTTTTCCGGGGGGAGTTCGTACGAGCAGTACTTC,CASSFSGGSSYEQYF
TRBV5-1,TRBD1,many,TRBJ2-1,TGCGCCAGCAGCTTGGCCCCGGGACAGGGAAACAATGAGCAGTTCTTC,CASSLAPGQGNNEQFF
TRBV28,.,many,TRBJ2-1,TGTGCCAGCAGTTTATTAGAATTGGACAATGAGCAGTTCTTC,CASSLLELDNEQFF
TRBV10-3,.,.,TRBJ1-6,TGTGCCATCAGTGCGCAGGGGAATAATTCACCCCTCCACTTT,CAISAQGNNSPLHF
TRBV12-3/TRBV12-4,TRBD2,.,TRBJ2-7,TGTGCCAGCAGTTTGAGCGGGGGCAACTCCTACGAGCAGTACTTC,CASSLSGGNSYEQYF
TRBV6-1,TRBD2,many,TRBJ2-1,TGTGCCAGCAATTCCCGGCTAGCGGGAGGAAATCGGCAGTTCTTC,CASNSRLAGGNRQFF
TRBV6-1,.,few,TRBJ1-5,TGTGCCAGCAGTGAAGAAACCGGTTATCAGCCCCAGCATTTT,CASSEETGYQPQHF
TRBV20-1,.,.,TRBJ2-1,TGCAGCGCAGAGGGACACCTAAGGAACAATGAGCAGTTCTTC,CSAEGHLRNNEQFF
TRBV6-1,TRBD2,many,TRBJ2-3,TGTGCCAGCAGCCCACCCGGACTAGCGGGGGACCGAGATACGCAGTATTTT,CASSPPGLAGDRDTQYF
TRBV20-1,.,.,TRBJ1-2,TGCAGTGCTAGAGATGTCAGGGGCTATGGCTACACCTTC,CSARDVRGYGYTF